The subject of this entry is one T cell receptor beta chain. Its antigen is unknown. These data come from a study of vaccination effects on CD4 cells after COVID-19. Looking at the study overall: The cohort was immunized with two doses of either the BNT162b2 or mRNA-1273 vaccine.

V lost 5 bases and J lost 7, with 10 bases in between. This CDR3 spans 12 amino acids. ViraFEST expansion of antigen-specific CD4+ T cells with viral peptide pools preceded sequencing. Around day 10 of culture, CD4+ T cells were separated out. Among the vaccine recipients, none had a prior SARS-CoV-2 infection, and nucleocapsid antibodies were negative. Findings of the study overall: After vaccination, at late timepoints, clones induced by infection and by vaccine contracted markedly.

Clones were sequenced by immunoSEQ multiplex PCR, and TCRdb holds only the in-frame ones, with some missing. The sample holds approximately 40,000 clones, more than 60% seen once. The receptor comes from a human donor who received a COVID-19 vaccine. The sample was CD4+ T cells from PBMCs cultured with SARS-CoV-2 spike peptides, taken before COVID-19 vaccination. J is TRBJ2-3 and V is TRBV12-3 or TRBV12-4, with unresolved D. The CDR3 region is CASSPALYTQYF. The CDR3 bases are TGTGCCAGCAGTCCTGCCCTGTATACGCAGTATTTT.